Listed here are 13 T cell receptor beta chains from one sample, sequenced in a study of CD8 T cells in Susac syndrome. RNA amounts of about 0.5 to 1 ug underwent reverse transcription with random hexamers. TCRdb analysed the immunoSEQ multiplex PCR reads with MiXCR anew, one entry per CDR3 protein. The table has around 200,000 distinct CDR3 sequences, 95% seen once. Sequenced sample: CD4+ T cells from PBMCs. The receptors come from a human donor with multiple sclerosis.

V usage is TRBV27 and J usage is TRBJ2-3; D is undetermined. Deletions cut 3 bases from V and 13 bases from J, with 14 bases between. The CDR3 is 12 amino acids. Germline CDR1 reads MNHEY; CDR2 reads SMNVEV (reference sequence). The DNA for the CDR3 is TGTGCCAGCAGTTTTAGTAAGGGTAGGAAGTATTTT. Amino acid sequence: CASSFSKGRKYF.

The J gene is TRBJ1-1, the V gene TRBV28; a possible D gene is TRBD1 (5 bases). Germline V lookup: CDR1 MDHEN, CDR2 SYDVKM. Trimming stripped 7 bases from V and 1 base from J, with 16 bases between. The CDR3 sequence is 15 residues long. Here the CDR3 reads CASTRHTQGNTEAFF. CDR3 nucleotides: TGTGCCAGCACCCGACACACTCAGGGGAACACTGAAGCTTTCTTT.

This clonotype turned up a few times. The chain recombines TRBV29-1 with TRBJ1-1; D is ambiguous. Germline lookup yields CDR1 SQVTM and CDR2 ANQGSEA. The CDR3 loop spans 12 amino acids. Trimming took 3 bases from V and 1 from J, leaving 6 bases between them. CDR3 in DNA: TGCAGCGTTGATTTTTGGAACACTGAAGCTTTCTTT. It is translated as CSVDFWNTEAFF.

This chain connects TRBV30 to TRBJ1-2; D is unresolved. Germline CDR1 GTSNPN, CDR2 SVGIG (reference sequence). CDR3 length: 13 residues. V was pared by 4 bases and J by 7 bases, with 16 bases between. CDR3 sequence: CAWTAQTEVGYTF. Here the CDR3 DNA reads TGTGCCTGGACAGCCCAAACCGAGGTTGGCTACACCTTC.

The gene calls are TRBV20-1 and TRBJ2-7, with a possible D match to TRBD2 (7 bases). CDR1 is DFQATT, CDR2 SNEGSKA, per germline (reference sequence). Trimming took off 6 bases at V and 5 bases at J, with 17 bases between the two ends. This CDR3 region has 13 residues. The CDR3 DNA reads TGCAGTGCGGAAAGGGGGGGAGGCGACGAGCAGTACTTC. This encodes CSAERGGGDEQYF.

The chain employs TRBV20-1 and TRBJ1-2; no firm D call. The CDR3 length is 13 residues. CDR1 is DFQATT and CDR2 is SNEGSKA in the germline V gene (reference sequence). V was clipped by 0 bases and J by 2 bases, with 7 bases between them. CDR3 DNA sequence: TGCAGTGCTAGAGATGGTAGGAACTATGGCTACACCTTC. Its translation is CSARDGRNYGYTF.

This chain connects TRBV19 to TRBJ2-4; D may be TRBD1 (6 bases). Germline lookup yields CDR1 LNHDA and CDR2 SQIVND (reference sequence). CDR3 length: 16 amino acids. V lost 3 bases and J lost 0, with 12 bases in between. The CDR3 bases are TGTGCCAGTAGTATCCACAGGGACCTAGCCAAAAACATTCAGTACTTC. It yields the protein CASSIHRDLAKNIQYF. Using reference TRBV19 and TRBJ2-4 for the parts outside the CDR3, the full variable domain is DGGITQSPKYLFRKEGQNVTLSCEQNLNHDAMYWYRQDPGQGLRLIYYSQIVNDFQKGDIAEGYSVSREKKESFPLTVTSAQKNPTAFYLCASSIHRDLAKNIQYFGAGTRLSVL.

The chain uses TRBV30 and TRBJ2-1; TRBD2 matches at 8 bases. Germline V gene sequence: CDR1 GTSNPN, CDR2 SVGIG (reference sequence). V lost 1 base, J lost 2 bases, and 10 bases stayed unmatched. This CDR3 contains 17 residues. The CDR3 loop reads CAWSALRTSSAYNEQFF. Here the CDR3 DNA reads TGTGCCTGGAGTGCTCTGCGGACTAGCAGCGCCTACAATGAGCAGTTCTTC.

V usage is TRBV29-1 and J usage is TRBJ2-3, with 9 positions matching TRBD1. V gave up 6 bases and J gave up 4 bases; unmatched junction bases: 5. Germline V gives CDR1 SQVTM, CDR2 ANQGSEA. CDR3 length equals 13 residues. As DNA, the CDR3 is TGCAGCGTCCCGGACAGGGGACCAGATACGCAGTATTTT. This encodes CSVPDRGPDTQYF.

This sequence joins TRBV29-1 and TRBJ2-3; D is uncertain. V dropped 3 bases and J dropped 0 bases, with 10 bases sitting between them. The CDR3 is 14 amino acids. CDR1 is SQVTM, CDR2 ANQGSEA, per germline. CDR3 protein: CSVDKETSTDTQYF. The CDR3 DNA follows: TGCAGCGTTGATAAAGAAACTAGCACAGATACGCAGTATTTT.

This rearrangement joins TRBV11-2 to TRBJ1-6; the D is unclear. Germline V gene lookup returns CDR1 SGHAT and CDR2 FQNNGV. The CDR3 totals 15 residues. V lost 4 bases and J lost 1, with 8 bases in between. The CDR3 DNA follows: TGTGCCAGCAGCTCGGGGATGTCCTATAATTCACCCCTCCACTTT. Translating gives CASSSGMSYNSPLHF.

The genes are TRBV29-1 and TRBJ2-3, with D hard to call. From germline, CDR1 is SQVTM and CDR2 ANQGSEA. The CDR3 is made up of 16 amino acids. V dropped 5 bases and J dropped 7 bases, with 25 bases sitting between them. CDR3 loop: CSVPLLGSLGWNTQYF. The CDR3 region has the DNA TGCAGCGTTCCCCTTTTAGGCAGTCTCGGGTGGAATACGCAGTATTTT.

V usage is TRBV27 and J usage is TRBJ1-5, with D possibly TRBD1 on 5 matching bases. Germline V gene data show CDR1 as MNHEY and CDR2 as SMNVEV (reference sequence). The V gene lost 5 bases and the J gene lost 4 bases, with 12 bases spanning the gap. This CDR3 has 14 amino acids. The CDR3 sequence: CASSLREGNQPQHF. CDR3 in DNA: TGTGCCAGCAGTCTACGGGAGGGGAATCAGCCCCAGCATTTT.